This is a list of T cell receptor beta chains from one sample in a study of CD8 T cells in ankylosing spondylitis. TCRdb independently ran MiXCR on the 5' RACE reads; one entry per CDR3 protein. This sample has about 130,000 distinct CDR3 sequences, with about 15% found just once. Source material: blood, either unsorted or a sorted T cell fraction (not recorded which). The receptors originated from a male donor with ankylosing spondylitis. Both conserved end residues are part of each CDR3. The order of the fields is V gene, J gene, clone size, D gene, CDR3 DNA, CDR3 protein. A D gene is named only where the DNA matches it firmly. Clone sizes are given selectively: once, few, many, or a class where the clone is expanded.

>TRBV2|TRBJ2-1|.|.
TGTGCCAGCAGCGGAGGAGTCTACAATGAGCAGTTCTTC
CASSGGVYNEQFF
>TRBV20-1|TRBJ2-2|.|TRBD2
TGCAGTGCTAGACTAGCGGGAGGGCCGAACGCCGGGGAGCTGTTTTTT
CSARLAGGPNAGELFF
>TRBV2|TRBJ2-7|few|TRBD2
TGTGCCAGCACCGGGACTAGCGGGAGCTACGAGCAGTACTTC
CASTGTSGSYEQYF
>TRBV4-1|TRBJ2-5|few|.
TGCGCCAGCAGCCAAGGCAGACAAGAGACCCAGTACTTC
CASSQGRQETQYF
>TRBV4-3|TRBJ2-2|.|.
TGCGCCAGCAGCCTAGGAGGGGCAGTGACCGGGGAGCTGTTTTTT
CASSLGGAVTGELFF
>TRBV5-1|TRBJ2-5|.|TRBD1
TGCGCCAGCAGGTCGGGACAGGGGACAGAGACCCAGTACTTC
CASRSGQGTETQYF
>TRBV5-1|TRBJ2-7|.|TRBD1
TGCGCCAGCAGCACTAGGGGACAGGGGGATTACGAGCAGTACTTC
CASSTRGQGDYEQYF
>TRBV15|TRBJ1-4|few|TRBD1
TGTGCCACCAGCAGGGACAGGGCGGGAAATGAAAAACTGTTTTTT
CATSRDRAGNEKLFF
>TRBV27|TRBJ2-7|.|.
TGTGCCAGCAGTCCAAGGACAGACTACGAGCAGTACTTC
CASSPRTDYEQYF
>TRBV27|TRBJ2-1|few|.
TGTGCCAGCAATCAAGGGGCAGATGAGCAGTTCTTC
CASNQGADEQFF
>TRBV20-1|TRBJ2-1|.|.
TGCAGTGCCGGAGTGGCGGCAATGTACAATGAGCAGTTCTTC
CSAGVAAMYNEQFF
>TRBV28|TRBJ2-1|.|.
TGTGCCAGCAGTTTTTTAAGGAGCTACAATGAGCAGTTCTTC
CASSFLRSYNEQFF
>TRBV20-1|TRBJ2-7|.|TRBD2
TGCAGTGCTCAACTAGCGGGAGCTACCTACGAGCAGTACTTC
CSAQLAGATYEQYF
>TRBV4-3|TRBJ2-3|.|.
TGCGCCAGCAGCCAAGGCCCCGATAGCACAGATACGCAGTATTTT
CASSQGPDSTDTQYF
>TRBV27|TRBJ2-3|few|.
TGTGCCAGCAGTTTAAACTCAGATACGCAGTATTTT
CASSLNSDTQYF
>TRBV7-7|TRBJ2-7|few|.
TGTGCCAGCAGCCCTCACCTCGGTCGATACGAGCAGTACTTC
CASSPHLGRYEQYF
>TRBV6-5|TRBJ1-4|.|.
TGTGCCAGCAGTTACTCAGGCGGGGACTACGAAAAACTGTTTTTT
CASSYSGGDYEKLFF
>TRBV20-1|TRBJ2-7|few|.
TGCAGTGCTACTTCCCAGAACGATGCCTACGAGCAGTACTTC
CSATSQNDAYEQYF
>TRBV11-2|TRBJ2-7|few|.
TGTGCCAGCAGCTTATTTTTCGAGACTAGACGGAACGAGCAGTACTTC
CASSLFFETRRNEQYF
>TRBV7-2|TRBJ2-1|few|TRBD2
TGTGCCAGCAGCATTGGACTAGCGGGAGGTGCTGAGCAGTTCTTC
CASSIGLAGGAEQFF
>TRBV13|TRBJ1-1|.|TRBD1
TGTGCCAGCAGCGGACGACAGGGAGAGGACACTGAAGCTTTCTTT
CASSGRQGEDTEAFF
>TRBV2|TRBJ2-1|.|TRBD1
TGTGCCAGCAGTGAAGCTGGACAGGGATCGGATGAGCAGTTCTTC
CASSEAGQGSDEQFF
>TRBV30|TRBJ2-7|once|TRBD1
TGTGCCTGGAGTAGGGGGCTCGAGCAGTACTTC
CAWSRGLEQYF
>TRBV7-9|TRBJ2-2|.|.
TGTGCCAGCAGCTTGCAGGGGAACACCGGGGAGCTGTTTTTT
CASSLQGNTGELFF
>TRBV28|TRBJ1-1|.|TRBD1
TGTGCCAGCAGTTTAGTGGGACAGGGACCTGAAGCTTTCTTT
CASSLVGQGPEAFF
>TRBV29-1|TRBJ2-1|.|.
TGCAGCGTTGATCTAGGACCCTACAATGAGCAGTTCTTC
CSVDLGPYNEQFF
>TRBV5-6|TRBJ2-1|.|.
TGTGCCAGCAGCTTCGCCGGGGACTACAATGAGCAGTTCTTC
CASSFAGDYNEQFF
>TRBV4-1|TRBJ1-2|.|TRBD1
TGCGCCAGCAGCCTCGACAGGGGCTCTCGCTATGGCTACACCTTC
CASSLDRGSRYGYTF
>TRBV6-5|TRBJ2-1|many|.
TGTGCCAGCAGTTACGAGGGGAACTCCTACAATGAGCAGTTCTTC
CASSYEGNSYNEQFF
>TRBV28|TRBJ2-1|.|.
TGTGCCAGCATCCTCGGAGGGAGGCCTTACAATGAGCAGTTCTTC
CASILGGRPYNEQFF
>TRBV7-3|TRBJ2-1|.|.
TGTGCCAGCAGCTTGCCCCCGGGACATGAGCAGTTCTTC
CASSLPPGHEQFF
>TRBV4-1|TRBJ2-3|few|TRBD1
TGCGCCAGCAGCCAGGCGACAGGGCTGCGTGCAGATACGCAGTATTTT
CASSQATGLRADTQYF
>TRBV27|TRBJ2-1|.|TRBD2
TGTGCCAGCAGTTCCAGACTAGCGGGAACCCCTGAGCAGTTCTTC
CASSSRLAGTPEQFF
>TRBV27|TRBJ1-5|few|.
TGTGCCAGCAGTTTACGGACGGGAAGCAATCAGCCCCAGCATTTT
CASSLRTGSNQPQHF
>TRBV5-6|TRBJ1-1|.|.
TGTGCCAGCAGCTTATCGTATAGAGAAGCTTTCTTT
CASSLSYREAFF
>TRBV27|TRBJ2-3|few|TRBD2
TGTGCCAGCAGTTTGGTAGCGGGAGCGGCAGATACGCAGTATTTT
CASSLVAGAADTQYF
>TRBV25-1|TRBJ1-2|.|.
TGTGCCAGCAGTGACCATGGAAGTGGCTACACCTTC
CASSDHGSGYTF